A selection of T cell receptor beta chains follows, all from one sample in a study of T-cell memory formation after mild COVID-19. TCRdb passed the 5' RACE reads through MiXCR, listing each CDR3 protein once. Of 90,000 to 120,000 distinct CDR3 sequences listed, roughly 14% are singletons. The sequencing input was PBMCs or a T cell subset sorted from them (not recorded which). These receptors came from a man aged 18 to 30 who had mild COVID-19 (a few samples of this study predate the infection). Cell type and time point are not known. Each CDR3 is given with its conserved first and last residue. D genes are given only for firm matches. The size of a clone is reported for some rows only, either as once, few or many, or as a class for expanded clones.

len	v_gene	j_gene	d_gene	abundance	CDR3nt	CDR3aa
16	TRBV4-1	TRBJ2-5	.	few	TGCGCCAGCAGCCAGAGGACCCGAGGGGATAAAGAGACCCAGTACTTC	CASSQRTRGDKETQYF
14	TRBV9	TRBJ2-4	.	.	TGTGCCAGCAGCTCCACCCTAGCCAAAAACATTCAGTACTTC	CASSSTLAKNIQYF
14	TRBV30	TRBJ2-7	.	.	TGTGCCTGGAGTGTTGCCAGTGATTTCTACGAGCAGTACTTC	CAWSVASDFYEQYF
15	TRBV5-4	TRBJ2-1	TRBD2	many	TGTGCCAGCAGGCGGACTAGCGGAATAAACAATGAGCAGTTCTTC	CASRRTSGINNEQFF
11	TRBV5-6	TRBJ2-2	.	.	TGTGCCAGCAGCTTTGCCGGGGAGCTGTTTTTT	CASSFAGELFF
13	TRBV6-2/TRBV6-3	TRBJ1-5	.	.	TGTGCCAGCCGCGGGGGAAAAGGACAGCCCCAGCATTTT	CASRGGKGQPQHF
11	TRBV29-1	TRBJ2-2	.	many	TGCAGCGTTGCGGAGGACAGAGAATTGTTTTTT	CSVAEDRELFF
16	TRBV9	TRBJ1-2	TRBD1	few	TGTGCCAGCAGCCCTATTACAGGGGGATGGCAAGATGGCTACACCTTC	CASSPITGGWQDGYTF
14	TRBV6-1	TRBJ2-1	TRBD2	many	TGTGCCAGCAGGAGCGGGGGGGACAGCAATGAGCAGTTCTTC	CASRSGGDSNEQFF
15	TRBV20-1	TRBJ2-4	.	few	TGCAGTGCTAGAGATCTGGAGACAGCTAAAAACATTCAGTACTTC	CSARDLETAKNIQYF
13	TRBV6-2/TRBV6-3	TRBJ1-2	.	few	TGTGCCAGCAGTTACTCGGCAGCCTATGGCTACACCTTC	CASSYSAAYGYTF
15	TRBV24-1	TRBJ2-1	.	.	TGTGCCACCGAGACGGGACTTATAACCAACAATGAGCAGTTCTTC	CATETGLITNNEQFF
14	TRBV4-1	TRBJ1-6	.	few	TGCGCCAGCACTGATGTGGGGGTTACTTCACCCCTCCACTTT	CASTDVGVTSPLHF
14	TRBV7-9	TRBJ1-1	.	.	TGTGCCAGCGCGATTGGGGGGCATAACACTGAAGCTTTCTTT	CASAIGGHNTEAFF
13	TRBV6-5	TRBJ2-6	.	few	TGTGCCAGCACCGACTCTGGGGCCAACGTCCTGACTTTC	CASTDSGANVLTF
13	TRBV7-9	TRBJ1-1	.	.	TGTGCCAGCAGCCGAAACCTCGGGACTGAAGCTTTCTTT	CASSRNLGTEAFF
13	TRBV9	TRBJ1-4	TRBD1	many	TGTGCCAGCAGCGTGGACAGGGGGGAAAAACTGTTTTTT	CASSVDRGEKLFF
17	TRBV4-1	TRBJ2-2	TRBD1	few	TGCGCCAGCAGCCACACCGGGACAGGGTTGATCTCCGGGGAGCTGTTTTTT	CASSHTGTGLISGELFF
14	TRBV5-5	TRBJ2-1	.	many	TGTGCCAGCAGCTGGGTCTCGGGACACAATGAGCAGTTCTTC	CASSWVSGHNEQFF
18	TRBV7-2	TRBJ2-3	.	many	TGTGCCAGCAGCTCCCCCACCTCAATTGGACTAAACACAGATACGCAGTATTTT	CASSSPTSIGLNTDTQYF
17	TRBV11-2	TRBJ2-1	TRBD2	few	TGTGCCAGCAGCTTCTTCTACGAACCGACTAGCGGGGGAGAGCAGTTCTTC	CASSFFYEPTSGGEQFF
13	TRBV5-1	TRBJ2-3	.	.	TGCGCCAGCAGCTTGGGACTGGCGAATACGCAGTATTTT	CASSLGLANTQYF
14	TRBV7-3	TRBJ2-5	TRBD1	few	TGTGCCAGCAGCCCCGGGACAGGGAGGGGGACCCAGTACTTC	CASSPGTGRGTQYF
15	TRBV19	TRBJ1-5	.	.	TGTGCCAGTAGTAAGAGGGCTGGTAGCAATCAGCCCCAGCATTTT	CASSKRAGSNQPQHF
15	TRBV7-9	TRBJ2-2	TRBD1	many	TGTGCCAGCAGCTCCGGGACAGGGGACATCGGGGAGCTGTTTTTT	CASSSGTGDIGELFF
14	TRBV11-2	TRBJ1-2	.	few	TGTGCCAGCAGCTTAGTAGGACCGGGCTATGGCTACACCTTC	CASSLVGPGYGYTF
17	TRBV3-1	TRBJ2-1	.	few	TGTGCCAGCAGCCAAGATGGGGCGCGGCTAGCTTACAATGAGCAGTTCTTC	CASSQDGARLAYNEQFF
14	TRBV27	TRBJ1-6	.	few	TGTGCCAGCAGTTTTAGGCACCCTGGTTCACCCCTCCACTTT	CASSFRHPGSPLHF
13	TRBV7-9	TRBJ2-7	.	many	TGTGCCAGCAGCCCCGACAGAGCATTACGGCAGTACTTC	CASSPDRALRQYF
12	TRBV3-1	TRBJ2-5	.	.	TGTGCCAGCAACCTCCGAAGAGAGGCCCAGTACTTC	CASNLRREAQYF
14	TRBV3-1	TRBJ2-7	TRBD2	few	TGTGCCAGCAGCCAAAAACCGGGACTAGCGAAGGGGTACTTC	CASSQKPGLAKGYF
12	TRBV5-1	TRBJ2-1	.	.	TGCGCCAGCAGCGAGCTCATCGATGAGCAGTTCTTC	CASSELIDEQFF
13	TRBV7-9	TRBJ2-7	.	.	TGTGCCAGCAGCTTAGGGACAGACCCTGAGCAGTACTTC	CASSLGTDPEQYF
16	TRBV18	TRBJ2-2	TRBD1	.	TGTGCCAGCTCATCGGACAGGGGGCAGGTCACCGGGGAGCTGTTTTTT	CASSSDRGQVTGELFF
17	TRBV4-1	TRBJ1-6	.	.	TGCGCCAGCAGCCAAGATCCTCTGGCTCCCGCAGATTCACACCTCCACTTT	CASSQDPLAPADSHLHF
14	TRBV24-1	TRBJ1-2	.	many	TGTGCCACCAGTGAATCCGGGACCGACTATGGCTACACCTTC	CATSESGTDYGYTF
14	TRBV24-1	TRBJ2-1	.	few	TGTGCCACCAGTGGCGGCCAGATTAGGGATGAGCAGTTCTTC	CATSGGQIRDEQFF
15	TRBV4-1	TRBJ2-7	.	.	TGCGCCAGCAGCCAAGACGGGAGAGAGAACTACGAGCAGTACTTC	CASSQDGRENYEQYF
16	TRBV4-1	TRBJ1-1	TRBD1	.	TGCGCCAGCAGCCAAGTGAGGACAGGGGGGAACACTGAAGCTTTCTTT	CASSQVRTGGNTEAFF
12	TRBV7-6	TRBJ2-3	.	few	TGTGCCACCGGGACTTATCCCCATACGCAGTATTTT	CATGTYPHTQYF
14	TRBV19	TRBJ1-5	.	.	TGTGCCAGTATGATATGGGGGGGCAATCAGCCCCAGCATTTT	CASMIWGGNQPQHF
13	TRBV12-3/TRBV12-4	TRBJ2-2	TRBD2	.	TGTGCCAGCAGTCCCCCGGGGGGCGGGGAGCTGTTTTTT	CASSPPGGGELFF
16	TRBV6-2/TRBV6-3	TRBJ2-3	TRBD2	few	TGTGCCAGCAGTTACTCTATGGCGGGGGAACAGTATACGCAGTATTTT	CASSYSMAGEQYTQYF
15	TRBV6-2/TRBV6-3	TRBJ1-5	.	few	TGTGCCAGCAGTTATTCCGGGGGTCGCAATCAGCCCCAGCATTTT	CASSYSGGRNQPQHF
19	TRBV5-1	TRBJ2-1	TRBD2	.	TGCGCCAGCAGCCCGGCTCCTAGCGGGGGGTCGAGCTCCTACAATGAGCAGTTCTTC	CASSPAPSGGSSSYNEQFF
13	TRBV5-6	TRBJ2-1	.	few	TGTGCCAGCAGCTTGATCCTAGACAATGAGCAGTTCTTC	CASSLILDNEQFF
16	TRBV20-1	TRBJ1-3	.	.	TGCAGTGCTAGAGATGAGGGGGGGGTCTCTGGAAACACCATATATTTT	CSARDEGGVSGNTIYF
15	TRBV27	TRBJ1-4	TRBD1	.	TGCGCCACTTCTTATACAGGGGGAACTAATGAAAAACTGTTTTTT	CATSYTGGTNEKLFF
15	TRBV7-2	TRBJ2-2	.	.	TGTGCCAGCAGCTTAGAAGTAGTAAGCACCGGGGAGCTGTTTTTT	CASSLEVVSTGELFF
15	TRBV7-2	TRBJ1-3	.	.	TGTGCCAGCAGCCTTGGATTCACGGGGGGAAACACCATATATTTT	CASSLGFTGGNTIYF
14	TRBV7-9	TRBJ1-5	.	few	TGTGCCAGCAGCCAAGGACCGAGCAATCAGCCCCAGCATTTT	CASSQGPSNQPQHF
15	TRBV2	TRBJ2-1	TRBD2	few	TGTGCCAGACAAAGGGGACTAGCGTCTTACAATGAGCAGTTCTTC	CARQRGLASYNEQFF
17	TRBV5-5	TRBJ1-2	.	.	TGTGCCAGCAGCTTGGATAGGGGGACGGGAGCTAACTATGGCTACACCTTC	CASSLDRGTGANYGYTF
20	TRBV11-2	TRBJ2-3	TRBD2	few	TGTGCCAGCAGCTTAGTCCCCCAGACTAGCGGGGGCCCTCGGGGGGATACGCAGTATTTT	CASSLVPQTSGGPRGDTQYF
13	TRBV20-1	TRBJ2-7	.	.	TGCAGTGCTAGAGAGCCGACAGGTTACGAGCAGTACTTC	CSAREPTGYEQYF